This T cell receptor beta chain was sequenced for a study of blood T cell repertoires in COVID-19. Across the study: Acute and convalescent COVID-19 specimens originated in the United States, Italy and Spain. PBMCs, B-cell-depleted T cells, or T cells were the source of the cDNA or gDNA that made up the material.

This CDR3 contains 14 residues. V lost 4 bases, J lost 5 bases, and 6 bases stayed unmatched. Germline V CDR1 and CDR2: KGHDR, SFDVKD. Original analysis: Amplification with reference gene primers provided the estimates of nucleated cell counts. Using immunoSEQ multiplex PCR, the repertoire was profiled, and TCRdb retains in-frame clones only, with some absent. The D gene and trimming were derived from the DNA, and the V and J assignments and clone size from that table. The sample records about 120,000 clones, 85% being singletons. Sequenced: peripheral blood. This clonotype was obtained from a man at least 80 years old with acute or convalescent COVID-19. The chain employs TRBV24-1 and TRBJ2-7; 8 bases match TRBD1. In DNA form, the CDR3 reads TGTGCCACCAGTGACCCCGGACAGGGAAACGAGCAGTACTTC. Protein: CATSDPGQGNEQYF.